This TCR beta chain was recovered during a study of shared clonotypes between healthy human individuals. General study results and limits: Rarefaction indicated that sorted-subset sequencing remained incomplete although depth was large. On the whole, naive subsets had larger estimated richness than memory subsets had. Around 4.7% was the fraction of naive CD4 clonotypes found shared across a handful of donors. Generation probability values for non-shared clonotypes were lower than those for clonotypes shared by all four donors.

Concerning this clone itself: Its cognate antigen is unknown.

The CDR3 loop spans 15 amino acids. V lost 8 bases and J lost 4; bases outside the gene matches: 10. Germline V lookup: CDR1 KGHSH, CDR2 LQKENI. Clones were sequenced by immunoSEQ multiplex PCR, and TCRdb holds only the in-frame ones, with some missing. The sample holds 2 million to 2.5 million clones, under 95% seen once. The material sequenced was naive CD4+ T cells from PBMCs. Subset noted: CD45RA+ positively selected. This rearrangement joins TRBV18 to TRBJ2-3; TRBD1 matches 9 bases. The TCR sequence derives from a young man in good health. Some clones in this sample may be carry-over from other donors' samples. In DNA form, the CDR3 reads TGTGCCAGCCGGACCGGGACAGGGATGGCAGATACGCAGTATTTT. Its translation is CASRTGTGMADTQYF.